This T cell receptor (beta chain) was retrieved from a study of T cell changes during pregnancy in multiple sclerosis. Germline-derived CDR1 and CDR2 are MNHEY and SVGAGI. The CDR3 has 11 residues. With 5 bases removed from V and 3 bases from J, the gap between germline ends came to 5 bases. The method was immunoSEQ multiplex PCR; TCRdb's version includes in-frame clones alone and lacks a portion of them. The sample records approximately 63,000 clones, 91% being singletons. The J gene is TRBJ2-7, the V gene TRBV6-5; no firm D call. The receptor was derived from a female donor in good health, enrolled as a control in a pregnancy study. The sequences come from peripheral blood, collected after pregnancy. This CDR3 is CASSHFYEQYF. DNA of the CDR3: TGTGCCAGCAGTCATTTCTACGAGCAGTACTTC.